This passage covers 9 T cell receptor beta chains from one sample sequenced in a study of blood T cells in healthy people across ages. A sample-barcoded 5' primer and a J-beta primer mix were used in a second PCR of roughly 7 to 11 cycles. TCRdb processed the 5' RACE reads anew with MiXCR; each CDR3 protein has one entry. The data show 550,000 to 800,000 distinct CDR3 sequences, under 25% seen once. Specimen: blood. These receptors came from a man between 65 and 79 years old in good health.

This clonotype was detected many times. The V gene is TRBV12-3 or TRBV12-4, the J gene TRBJ2-2, with D unclear. Trimming removed 7 bases from V and 7 bases from J, with 22 bases in between. CDR3 length: 16 residues. CDR3 nucleotides: TGTGCCAGCAATCCTTATCGAACCCATTATGGCGGGGAGCTGTTTTTT. Its protein is CASNPYRTHYGGELFF.

This clonotype was counted between two and nine times. V usage is TRBV4-1 and J usage is TRBJ2-1; D remains ambiguous. The germline gives CDR1 MGHRA, CDR2 YSYEKL. There are 15 residues in the CDR3. V gave up 2 bases and J gave up 4 bases, with 12 bases separating them. CDR3 protein: CASSQSEAPYNEQFF. The DNA of the CDR3 is TGCGCCAGCAGCCAATCCGAAGCGCCTTACAATGAGCAGTTCTTC.

In this sample, this clonotype turned up many times. The chain links TRBV7-9 to TRBJ2-1; D remains unclear. Looked up from germline, CDR1 is SEHNR and CDR2 is FQNEAQ (reference sequence). The CDR3 is 14 amino acids. Deletions cut 0 bases from V and 0 bases from J, with 3 bases between. In nucleotides, the CDR3 is TGTGCCAGCAGCTTAGCGAACTCCTACAATGAGCAGTTCTTC. Translating it yields CASSLANSYNEQFF.

This sequence joins TRBV6-2 or TRBV6-3 and TRBJ1-5, with TRBD1 matching 7 bases. CDR3 length: 14 residues. With V trimmed by 5 bases and J by 7 bases, 8 bases remained unmatched. Germline V gene lookup returns CDR1 MNHEY and CDR2 SVGEGT. CDR3 sequence: CASSGGTAKQPQHF. CDR3 nucleotides: TGTGCCAGCAGTGGAGGGACAGCTAAACAGCCCCAGCATTTT.

This clonotype has more than one count but fewer than ten. The chain links TRBV7-2 to TRBJ2-5; D is possibly TRBD2 (6 bases). CDR3 size: 13 residues. CDR1 is SGHTA, CDR2 FQGNSA, per germline. Trimming removed 5 bases at V and 9 bases at J, with 16 bases between. The CDR3: CASSPDSRRAQYF. The CDR3 nucleotides read TGTGCCAGCAGCCCGGACTCGAGGAGGGCCCAGTACTTC.

J is TRBJ2-7 and V is TRBV6-6, with unresolved D. V lost 6 bases and J 2 bases, leaving 14 bases between the germline ends. This CDR3 is 14 amino acids long. CDR1 is MNHNY, CDR2 SVGAGI, per germline (reference sequence). CDR3 amino acids: CASSYRGGAYEQYF. For the CDR3, the DNA is TGTGCCAGCAGCTATCGTGGCGGAGCCTACGAGCAGTACTTC.

The sample holds a few counts of this clonotype. The chain is built from TRBV7-2 and TRBJ1-6, with D unclear. Germline-derived CDR1 and CDR2 are SGHTA and FQGNSA. The CDR3 consists of 15 residues. Trimming pared 0 bases from V and 8 bases from J, leaving 11 bases between. Here the CDR3 DNA reads TGTGCCAGCAGCTTAGCCACTGTGGGTTATTCACCCCTCCACTTT. This encodes CASSLATVGYSPLHF.

V gene TRBV3-1 combines with J gene TRBJ2-1; D remains unclear. CDR1 LGHDT and CDR2 YNNKEL come from the germline V gene (reference sequence). This CDR3 region has 15 residues. Trimming pared 0 bases from V and 3 bases from J, leaving 9 bases between. The CDR3 sequence: CASSQESRYYNEQFF. CDR3 sequence (DNA): TGTGCCAGCAGCCAAGAATCCAGATACTACAATGAGCAGTTCTTC.

This clonotype has just one count. The chain combines TRBV18 with TRBJ1-2; TRBD1 agrees at 8 bases. Germline V gene sequence: CDR1 KGHSH, CDR2 LQKENI. V lost 3 bases and J lost 6; bases outside the gene matches: 9. The CDR3 has 15 amino acids. CDR3 in amino acids: CASSPLDRGKDGYTF. The CDR3 nucleotides are TGTGCCAGCTCACCGCTCGACAGGGGAAAGGATGGCTACACCTTC.